The rows below give T cell receptor beta chains drawn from one sample of a study of cytomegalovirus exposure and HLA in healthy donors. Generated by immunoSEQ multiplex PCR, the TCRdb table keeps only in-frame clones and is missing some. The table records some 110,000 clones, around three quarters of them present only once. The sequenced sample was PBMCs. These receptors originate from a man aged 25 to 40 in good health and CMV-seropositive. The CDR3 runs from the conserved cysteine through the conserved F or W. D genes are given only for firm matches. Size tells how often a clone was seen (once, few, many) or the class of an expanded clone, and some rows leave it out.

D: NA
size: NA
V: TRBV5-1
J: TRBJ2-5
CDR3: CASSLGVTGIQETQYF
DNA: TGCGCCAGCAGCTTGGGGGTAACAGGGATCCAAGAGACCCAGTACTTC

D: TRBD1
size: NA
V: TRBV28
J: TRBJ1-1
CDR3: CASLRGQRTEAFF
DNA: TGTGCCAGCTTGAGGGGGCAGAGAACTGAAGCTTTCTTT

D: NA
size: NA
V: TRBV5-1
J: TRBJ2-5
CDR3: CASSLLGEETQYF
DNA: TGCGCCAGCAGCTTGCTAGGCGAAGAGACCCAGTACTTC

D: TRBD1
size: NA
V: TRBV19
J: TRBJ2-2
CDR3: CASRGGGDRVFYANTGELFF
DNA: TGTGCCAGTAGGGGGGGAGGGGACAGGGTATTCTACGCGAACACCGGGGAGCTGTTTTTT

D: NA
size: NA
V: TRBV4-3
J: TRBJ2-2
CDR3: CASSQKVEGRAGELFF
DNA: TGCGCCAGCAGCCAAAAGGTAGAGGGTCGAGCCGGGGAGCTGTTTTTT

D: NA
size: NA
V: TRBV18
J: TRBJ1-1
CDR3: CASSPPRRQTKGTEAFF
DNA: TGTGCCAGCTCACCACCGCGAAGACAGACGAAGGGCACTGAAGCTTTCTTT

D: NA
size: few
V: TRBV6-4
J: TRBJ2-1
CDR3: CASSARGNAYNEQFF
DNA: TGTGCCAGCAGTGCCCGCGGGAACGCCTACAATGAGCAGTTCTTC

D: NA
size: NA
V: TRBV4-1
J: TRBJ2-7
CDR3: CASSLGLESSYEQYF
DNA: TGCGCCAGCAGCCTAGGACTGGAGAGCTCCTACGAGCAGTACTTC

D: NA
size: NA
V: TRBV7-3
J: TRBJ1-6
CDR3: CASSPGQPNSPLHF
DNA: TGTGCCAGCAGCCCTGGACAACCTAATTCACCCCTCCACTTT

D: NA
size: few
V: TRBV5-4
J: TRBJ2-7
CDR3: CASSLGQTPSYEQYF
DNA: TGTGCCAGCAGCTTGGGGCAGACTCCCTCCTACGAGCAGTACTTC

D: TRBD2
size: NA
V: TRBV18
J: TRBJ2-3
CDR3: CASSERSSGGTGTQYF
DNA: TGTGCCAGTTCAGAACGATCTAGCGGCGGAACGGGTACGCAGTATTTT

D: TRBD1
size: NA
V: TRBV4-3
J: TRBJ2-7
CDR3: CASSQRQGPGYEQYF
DNA: TGCGCCAGCAGCCAGCGACAGGGTCCGGGGTACGAGCAGTACTTC

D: NA
size: NA
V: TRBV2
J: TRBJ2-7
CDR3: CASRDVAGSHEQYF
DNA: TGTGCCAGCAGGGATGTGGCGGGGTCTCACGAGCAGTACTTC

D: TRBD1
size: NA
V: TRBV13
J: TRBJ2-7
CDR3: CASTSQATGGYEQYF
DNA: TGTGCCAGCACCTCTCAAGCTACAGGGGGCTATGAGCAGTACTTC

D: NA
size: NA
V: TRBV10-3
J: TRBJ2-4
CDR3: CAISSTRQGAKNIQYF
DNA: TGTGCCATCAGTTCAACCCGTCAGGGAGCCAAAAACATTCAGTACTTC

D: TRBD2
size: NA
V: TRBV15
J: TRBJ2-1
CDR3: CAIKIGTSGTHGDEQFF
DNA: TGTGCCATCAAAATCGGGACTAGCGGTACCCATGGCGATGAGCAGTTCTTC

D: TRBD1
size: NA
V: TRBV28
J: TRBJ2-7
CDR3: CASRRDRIYEQYF
DNA: TGTGCCAGCAGGAGGGACAGAATCTACGAGCAGTACTTC

D: NA
size: few
V: TRBV28
J: TRBJ2-3
CDR3: CASSLRASPQYF
DNA: TGTGCCAGCAGTTTAAGAGCTTCACCGCAGTATTTT

D: TRBD2
size: NA
V: TRBV30
J: TRBJ2-1
CDR3: CAWSGGLDNEQFF
DNA: TGTGCCTGGTCGGGGGGGCTCGACAATGAGCAGTTCTTC

D: NA
size: NA
V: TRBV28
J: TRBJ1-1
CDR3: CASSLAGGGWTEAFF
DNA: TGTGCCAGCAGTTTAGCGGGCGGGGGCTGGACTGAAGCTTTCTTT

D: TRBD2
size: once
V: TRBV9
J: TRBJ2-7
CDR3: CASSAGTSGYSYEQYF
DNA: TGTGCCAGCAGCGCCGGGACTAGCGGATACTCCTACGAGCAGTACTTC

D: NA
size: few
V: TRBV2
J: TRBJ1-6
CDR3: CASSVDRYSNSPLHF
DNA: TGTGCCAGCAGCGTGGACAGATATAGCAATTCACCCCTCCACTTT

D: NA
size: NA
V: TRBV9
J: TRBJ1-6
CDR3: CASSVGPGPVENSPLHF
DNA: TGTGCCAGCAGCGTAGGTCCAGGGCCGGTCGAAAATTCACCCCTCCACTTT

D: NA
size: NA
V: TRBV4-3
J: TRBJ2-3
CDR3: CASSQDQRFTDTQYF
DNA: TGCGCCAGCAGCCAAGACCAGCGGTTCACAGATACGCAGTATTTT

D: TRBD1
size: NA
V: TRBV18
J: TRBJ1-5
CDR3: CASSPDRVYQPQHF
DNA: TGTGCCAGCTCACCCGACAGGGTATATCAGCCCCAGCATTTT

D: NA
size: NA
V: TRBV14
J: TRBJ1-2
CDR3: CASSPPKRNYGYTF
DNA: TGTGCCAGCAGCCCCCCGAAGCGGAACTATGGCTACACCTTC

D: NA
size: NA
V: TRBV6-6
J: TRBJ1-4
CDR3: CASSYAWREKLFF
DNA: TGTGCCAGCAGTTACGCATGGAGGGAAAAACTGTTTTTT

D: TRBD1
size: NA
V: TRBV11-3
J: TRBJ1-4
CDR3: CASSAQGTGGHEKLFF
DNA: TGTGCCAGCAGCGCCCAGGGGACAGGTGGACATGAAAAACTGTTTTTT

D: TRBD1
size: NA
V: TRBV5-8
J: TRBJ2-6
CDR3: CASSIGTGAISGANVLTF
DNA: TGTGCCAGCAGCATCGGGACAGGTGCTATCTCTGGGGCCAACGTCCTGACTTTC

D: NA
size: NA
V: TRBV30
J: TRBJ1-2
CDR3: CAWSGIQGIPNYGYTF
DNA: TGTGCCTGGAGTGGTATACAGGGCATACCTAACTATGGCTACACCTTC

D: TRBD1
size: once
V: TRBV7-7
J: TRBJ2-2
CDR3: CASRPNRGTGELFF
DNA: TGTGCTAGCAGGCCTAACAGGGGAACCGGGGAGCTGTTTTTT

D: TRBD1
size: NA
V: TRBV4-1
J: TRBJ2-3
CDR3: CASSHDYRTGSVTYTQYF
DNA: TGCGCCAGCAGCCATGACTATCGGACAGGCAGTGTCACTTATACGCAGTATTTT

D: NA
size: few
V: TRBV11-2
J: TRBJ2-1
CDR3: CASSLDRFAEGVDEQFF
DNA: TGTGCCAGCAGCTTAGATAGATTTGCCGAGGGCGTGGATGAGCAGTTCTTC

D: TRBD2
size: NA
V: TRBV4-1
J: TRBJ2-1
CDR3: CASSYSGATYNEQFF
DNA: TGCGCCAGCAGCTATAGCGGGGCCACCTACAATGAGCAGTTCTTC

D: NA
size: NA
V: TRBV5-1
J: TRBJ2-6
CDR3: CASSLDSSGANGLTF
DNA: TGCGCCAGCAGCTTGGACAGCTCTGGGGCCAACGGCCTGACTTTC

D: TRBD2
size: NA
V: TRBV7-8
J: TRBJ2-1
CDR3: CASSRSGGVVNEQFF
DNA: TGTGCCAGCAGCCGGAGCGGGGGGGTCGTCAATGAGCAGTTCTTC

D: TRBD2
size: NA
V: TRBV29-1
J: TRBJ2-3
CDR3: CSVSMVASGGYSTDTQYF
DNA: TGCAGCGTTTCGATGGTGGCTAGCGGGGGATATAGCACAGATACGCAGTATTTT

D: TRBD2
size: NA
V: TRBV9
J: TRBJ2-7
CDR3: CASSTGLSYEQYF
DNA: TGTGCCAGCAGCACGGGACTAAGCTACGAGCAGTACTTC

D: TRBD1
size: NA
V: TRBV7-6
J: TRBJ2-2
CDR3: CASSDIRGRSGELFF
DNA: TGTGCCAGCAGTGACATCAGGGGGCGAAGCGGGGAGCTGTTTTTT

D: TRBD1
size: NA
V: TRBV7-3
J: TRBJ2-3
CDR3: CASSPGTGQDTQYF
DNA: TGTGCCAGCAGCCCGGGGACAGGGCAAGATACGCAGTATTTT